This TCR beta chain derives from a study of T cell responses to AZD1222 COVID-19 vaccine. About the study: Second doses were pooled across both intervals (about 4 or about 12 weeks). Overall study findings and caveats: Possibly, clonal diversity was underestimated; donors were largely white British and included more females. Baseline antibody screening turned up just six seropositive AZD1222 recipients.

Sequencing used immunoSEQ multiplex PCR; TCRdb keeps in-frame clones, though not all of them. The profile shows more than 60,000 clones, 84% of them singletons. The ends lost 8 bases at V and 9 bases at J; junction bases unmatched: 10. In germline, CDR1 is SGHVS, CDR2 FNYEAQ. The length of the CDR3 is 13 residues. A note on this clone: Antigen: not known.

The source of this sequence is an adult in good health. Sequencing was performed on peripheral blood, taken on day 0 of AZD1222 vaccination. The genes are TRBV7-6 and TRBJ2-1, with 7 bases identical to TRBD1. In DNA, the CDR3 is TGTGCCAGCGCGAGACAGGGTCCCATTGAGCAGTTCTTC. As protein: CASARQGPIEQFF.